This T cell receptor (beta chain) comes out of a study of T cells after yellow fever vaccination (dated by TCRdb to 2018 to 2020). General notes on the study: The SMART-Seq v4 Ultra Low Input RNA kit was used to prepare libraries from fractions with low cell numbers. To track T-cell clones before and after primary and booster YFV17D yellow fever vaccination, bulk TCR alpha and beta repertoires were sequenced longitudinally. Two healthy male donors, one aged 18 to 30 and one aged 30 to 39 years, were included in the cohort. Blood samples were taken at several timepoints before and after primary and secondary immunization, and bulk PBMC replicates and cell subsets were isolated.

Points on this clonotype: Its antigen is still unknown. Base qualities are not provided; no much larger clone lies one nucleotide away.

This specimen's treatment or condition label, interpreted: live attenuated yellow fever vaccine strain. At each blood-draw timepoint, two biological replicates of bulk PBMCs were collected. A standard Ficoll-Paque protocol was used to isolate PBMCs from peripheral blood. RNA was extracted with TriZol from bulk PBMCs, CD4 and CD8 fractions, and dextramer-positive and dextramer-negative fractions. The germline V gene provides CDR1 ENHRY and CDR2 SYGVKD. Trimming costs V 0 bases and J 11 bases, and their ends lie 14 bases apart. Inclusive of the bounding cysteine and phenylalanine, the CDR3 is 13 residues long. Left in the record is the CDR3 DNA by itself, 39 bases read in frame from the first base. TCR cDNA was synthesized by 5'RACE template switching, through which a universal primer site and unique molecular identifiers were introduced. Priming for cDNA synthesis came from both the TCR alpha and TCR beta constant segments. Libraries were amplified in two PCR steps, with sample barcodes and sequencing adapters added in the second step. Sequencing of libraries was performed on Illumina HiSeq 2500 (2x100 bp) or NovaSeq (2x150 bp). The authors' pipeline ran thus. MIGEC was used to demultiplex reads and collapse the reads into UMI consensus sequences, and MiXCR was used for V(D)J alignment. Vaccine-responding clonotypes were defined with edgeR using replicate PBMC samples, requiring FDR below 0.01 and a log2 fold change above 5 up to day 15. CD4 or CD8 identity was assigned to each bulk clonotype according to whether the clonotype was present at higher abundance in the sequenced CD4 repertoire or the sequenced CD8 repertoire. TCRdb redid the processing of the public reads, applying fastp at Q25 and MiXCR, and retained in-frame beta chains. Here each entry gathers all rows of one CDR3 protein and keeps the most common genes and DNA. The V and J calls follow TCRdb's processing rather than the paper's. This sample comprises 500,000 to 650,000 distinct CDR3 sequences, about 13% of them detected only once. The ten largest clones take up over 13% of the sample.

What the work shows at the level of the full study, not this receptor alone: The secondary T-cell response was weaker than the primary response but faster, peaking on day 5 instead of day 15. A small fraction of clonotypes appeared in both the CD4 and CD8 compartments, likely as a result of convergent recombination. FACS-sorted repertoires could contain abundant contaminating clonotypes from the bulk population, so computational filtering was required. Most clones expanded after primary vaccination were re-detected after the booster (almost 97% of CD4 and 80% to 90% of CD8), suggesting broad memory maintenance. The study included only a couple of donors, which limits how far the findings can be generalized.

This TCR derives from a man aged 25-40 years who received the YFV17D yellow fever vaccine. The chain employs TRBV10-3 and TRBJ2-7, with the D gene call left open. The sample consisted of PBMCs, taken on the day of the yellow fever booster vaccination. The CDR3 amino acid sequence is: CAISESFAVSKYF. The base sequence is TGTGCCATCAGTGAGTCTTTTGCGGTGAGCAAGTACTTC.